There are many counts of the clone carrying this T cell receptor beta chain. This specimen belongs to a study of early T cells in non-severe SARS-CoV-2 infection. The J segment lost 0 bases and the V segment lost 2 bases, leaving 6 bases of the junction unmatched. The CDR3 runs 17 residues. CDR1 is SGHTA and CDR2 is FQGNSA in the germline V gene. Unique molecular identifiers were affixed to single, distinct cDNA molecules. Each CDR3 protein gets one entry after TCRdb re-called the 5' RACE reads with MiXCR. The sample lists some 25,000 distinct CDR3 sequences, approximately 4% occurring once. Sequenced sample: whole blood. The rearrangement joins TRBV7-2 to TRBJ2-2, with 7 bases fitting TRBD2. The sequence was obtained from an adult who was a healthcare worker with PCR-confirmed SARS-CoV-2 infection or an uninfected control (not recorded which). CDR3 DNA: TGTGCCAGCAGCTTAAGACCGGGACTATCGAACACCGGGGAGCTGTTTTTT. Translating gives CASSLRPGLSNTGELFF.